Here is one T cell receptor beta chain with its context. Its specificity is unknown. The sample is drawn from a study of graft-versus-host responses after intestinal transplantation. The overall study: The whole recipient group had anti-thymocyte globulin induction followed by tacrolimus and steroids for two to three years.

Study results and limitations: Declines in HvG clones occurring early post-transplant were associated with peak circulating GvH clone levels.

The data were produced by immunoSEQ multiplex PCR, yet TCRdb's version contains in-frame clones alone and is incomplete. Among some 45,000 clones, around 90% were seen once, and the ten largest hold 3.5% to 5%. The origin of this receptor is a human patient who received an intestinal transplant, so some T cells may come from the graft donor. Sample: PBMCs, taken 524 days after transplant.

In nucleotides, the CDR3 is TGCGCCAGCAGCCAGGAGGCGGTGGAGGGCGCGGGGGAGCTGTTTTTT. Translated: CASSQEAVEGAGELFF. The rearrangement joins TRBV4-3 to TRBJ2-2; the D gene is possibly TRBD2 (6 bases). This CDR3 has 16 amino acids. V was cut by 3 bases and J by 8 bases, with 19 bases left in between. CDR1 is LGHNA, CDR2 YSLEER, per germline.